The 27 T cell receptor beta chains below were found in one sample sequenced in a study of blood T cell repertoires in COVID-19. The repertoire was sequenced with immunoSEQ multiplex PCR; TCRdb's copy has only in-frame clones and lacks some. The table records about 270,000 clones, around nine tenths of them present only once. Sequencing used peripheral blood. The origin of the receptors is a man aged 35 to 55 with active or convalescent COVID-19.

A single count supports this clone. V gene TRBV27 combines with J gene TRBJ1-1; D perhaps matches TRBD1 (6 bases). The CDR3 is 14 residues long. Germline V lookup: CDR1 MNHEY, CDR2 SMNVEV (reference sequence). V lost 5 bases, J lost 3 bases, and 13 bases lay in between. CDR3 protein: CASSTGYSDTEAFF. The CDR3 DNA follows: TGTGCCAGCAGTACAGGGTATAGTGACACTGAAGCTTTCTTT.

The rearrangement links TRBV19 to TRBJ1-5, with D hard to call. V gave up 0 bases and J gave up 0 bases, with 15 bases separating them. This CDR3 spans 18 amino acids. Germline V CDR1 and CDR2: LNHDA, SQIVND (reference sequence). In DNA form, the CDR3 reads TGTGCCAGTAGTATAGATTTTAGGCAACAGAATAGCAATCAGCCCCAGCATTTT. Translating it yields CASSIDFRQQNSNQPQHF.

This clone appeared a single time. This chain connects TRBV19 to TRBJ2-7; no clear D gene. Germline CDR1 LNHDA, CDR2 SQIVND (reference sequence). The CDR3 extends over 14 amino acids. V lost 0 bases and J 0 bases, leaving 6 bases between the germline ends. The CDR3 protein is CASSIDDNSYEQYF. As DNA, the CDR3 is TGTGCCAGTAGTATAGATGACAACTCCTACGAGCAGTACTTC.

The chain uses TRBV6-1 and TRBJ2-3; no clear D. The CDR3 runs 12 residues. The ends were cut back, 3 bases at V and 5 bases at J, with 6 bases in the middle. CDR1 MNHNS and CDR2 SASEGT come from the germline V gene. This CDR3 reads CASSDHVDTQYF. DNA of the CDR3: TGTGCCAGCAGTGACCATGTAGATACGCAGTATTTT.

This chain joins TRBV6-5 and TRBJ2-7; tentatively, D is TRBD1 (5 bases). Trimming took off 7 bases at V and 0 bases at J, with 16 bases between the two ends. CDR1 and CDR2 from the germline V gene are MNHEY and SVGAGI. The CDR3 is made up of 15 amino acids. CDR3 loop: CASTPTQGSSYEQYF. In DNA form, the CDR3 reads TGTGCCAGCACCCCGACGCAGGGAAGCTCCTACGAGCAGTACTTC.

This clone appeared a single time. This sequence joins TRBV2 and TRBJ2-3; TRBD2 agrees at 9 bases. After removal of 5 bases from V and 0 bases from J, the junction contained 3 bases not matched to a gene. Looked up from germline, CDR1 is SNHLY and CDR2 is FYNNEI. This CDR3 comprises 15 residues. The CDR3, as DNA: TGTGCCAGCAGTTATCTAGCGGGGAGCACAGATACGCAGTATTTT. This translates into CASSYLAGSTDTQYF. The full variable domain, rest sourced from reference TRBV2 and TRBJ2-3, is EPEVTQTPSHQVTQMGQEVILRCVPISNHLYFYWYRQILGQKVEFLVSFYNNEISEKSEIFDDQFSVERPDGSNFTLKIRSTKLEDSAMYFCASSYLAGSTDTQYFGPGTRLTVL.

The chain employs TRBV28 and TRBJ1-1; TRBD1 agrees at 10 bases. The V gene's germline CDR1 is MDHEN and CDR2 SYDVKM. Germline trimming cut 2 bases from V and 10 bases from J; bases unmatched to any gene: 13. The CDR3 totals 16 residues. The CDR3 DNA follows: TGTGCCAGCAGTTTACTACCCGGGACAGGGGAATATTTAGCTTTCTTT. Translating gives CASSLLPGTGEYLAFF.

The V and J genes are TRBV2 and TRBJ2-7, with 10 bases that match TRBD2. Germline CDR1 and CDR2: SNHLY and FYNNEI. V lost 1 base and J lost 6; bases outside the gene matches: 6. The CDR3 has 15 amino acids. The DNA for the CDR3 is TGTGCCAGCAGTGAAGGGCTAGCGGGAGTAGGCGAGCAGTACTTC. This codes for CASSEGLAGVGEQYF.

The J gene is TRBJ1-2, the V gene TRBV4-1; TRBD1 is a possible D gene (5 bases). Germline V gives CDR1 MGHRA, CDR2 YSYEKL. Trimming took 1 base from V and 5 from J, leaving 11 bases between them. The CDR3 contains 14 residues. The CDR3 is CASSQVGASYGYTF. The CDR3 DNA reads TGCGCCAGCAGCCAAGTTGGGGCTTCGTATGGCTACACCTTC.

This sequence joins TRBV27 and TRBJ2-1; 9 bases are a match to TRBD1. CDR3 length equals 14 residues. J lost 6 bases, V lost 4 bases, and 4 bases had no gene match. Germline CDR1 reads MNHEY; CDR2 reads SMNVEV (reference sequence). CDR3 nucleotide sequence: TGTGCCAGCAGTTCCACAGGGGGCCGCAATGAGCAGTTCTTC. Protein product: CASSSTGGRNEQFF.

The CDR3 spells CASSEGTASDYGYTF. The CDR3 DNA follows: TGTGCCAGCAGTGAAGGGACAGCATCTGACTATGGCTACACCTTC. This sequence joins TRBV6-1 and TRBJ1-2; weak D call: TRBD1 (6 bases). With 1 base removed from V and 3 bases from J, the gap between germline ends came to 12 bases. The CDR3 extends over 15 amino acids. CDR1 is MNHNS, CDR2 SASEGT, per germline.

This chain uses TRBV28 with TRBJ1-2; a weak D match, TRBD1 (5 bases). Germline CDR1 MDHEN, CDR2 SYDVKM. The CDR3 covers 16 residues. V was shortened by 5 bases and J by 3 bases, with 19 bases between the two germline ends. The CDR3 DNA reads as TGTGCCAGCAGTCCCGCAGGAGGGGTGAGGGACTATGGCTACACCTTC. It is translated as CASSPAGGVRDYGYTF.

The V call is TRBV7-9, the J call TRBJ1-5, with no clear D. From germline, CDR1 is SEHNR and CDR2 FQNEAQ (reference sequence). Trimming left V 4 bases short and J 0 bases short, with 7 bases between. CDR3 size: 14 residues. The CDR3 region is CASSSAGSNQPQHF. As DNA, the CDR3 is TGTGCCAGCAGCTCCGCGGGTAGCAATCAGCCCCAGCATTTT. Full variable domain (rest looked up from reference TRBV7-9 and TRBJ1-5): DTGVSQNPRHKITKRGQNVTFRCDPISEHNRLYWYRQTLGQGPEFLTYFQNEAQLEKSRLLSDRFSAERPKGSFSTLEIQRTEQGDSAMYLCASSSAGSNQPQHFGDGTRLSIL.

This clone was observed a single time. The chain recombines TRBV5-4 with TRBJ2-7; 7 bases align to TRBD2. V shed 4 bases and J 1 base; nucleotides not matched to a gene: 8. Germline CDR1 and CDR2: SGHNT and YYREEE (reference sequence). The CDR3 loop spans 15 amino acids. Here the CDR3 DNA reads TGTGCCAGCAGCCCAAGTCCGCGGGAGTCCTACGAGCAGTACTTC. The encoded protein is CASSPSPRESYEQYF.

This sequence joins TRBV9 and TRBJ1-1; TRBD1 matches 12 bases. CDR3 length: 17 residues. From germline, CDR1 is SGDLS and CDR2 YYNGEE. Losses at the gene ends were 0 bases for V and 0 bases for J; bases not matched to a gene: 3. CDR3 region: CASSVGGTGGVNTEAFF. CDR3 DNA: TGTGCCAGCAGCGTAGGAGGGACAGGGGGCGTGAACACTGAAGCTTTCTTT.

The DNA for the CDR3 is TGTGCCACCAGTGATTTGCAAGGTACAGGGTCTGATACGCAGTATTTT. It translates to CATSDLQGTGSDTQYF. The gene calls are TRBV24-1 and TRBJ2-3; a possible D gene is TRBD1 (6 bases). V lost 0 bases and J 6 bases, leaving 15 bases between the germline ends. The CDR3 contains 16 residues. Germline lookup yields CDR1 KGHDR and CDR2 SFDVKD.

The chain employs TRBV19 and TRBJ2-5; a possible D gene is TRBD1 (6 bases). CDR3 length equals 14 residues. Looked up from germline, CDR1 is LNHDA and CDR2 is SQIVND (reference sequence). V lost 6 bases to trimming and J lost 1 base, with 12 bases between them. CDR3 protein: CASSLPGAQETQYF. The CDR3 nucleotides are TGTGCCAGTAGCCTCCCAGGGGCCCAAGAGACCCAGTACTTC. Complete variable domain (other parts from reference TRBV19 and TRBJ2-5): DGGITQSPKYLFRKEGQNVTLSCEQNLNHDAMYWYRQDPGQGLRLIYYSQIVNDFQKGDIAEGYSVSREKKESFPLTVTSAQKNPTAFYLCASSLPGAQETQYFGPGTRLLVL.

J is TRBJ1-2 and V is TRBV9; 7 bases line up with TRBD1. This CDR3 has 13 amino acids. Trimming at V came to 2 bases and at J to 8 bases, leaving 6 bases not matched to a gene. Germline V gene lookup returns CDR1 SGDLS and CDR2 YYNGEE. The CDR3 nucleotides are TGTGCCAGCAGCGTTCTACAGGACAGGGGCTACACCTTC. Residues: CASSVLQDRGYTF.

V is TRBV6-5 and J is TRBJ1-2, with TRBD1 as a possible D gene (5 bases). The CDR3 length is 14 residues. Germline V gene data show CDR1 as MNHEY and CDR2 as SVGAGI. V was pared by 5 bases and J by 4 bases, with 14 bases between. DNA for the CDR3: TGTGCCAGCAGTCCCGCCGCAGGGTTCTATGGCTACACCTTC. Protein sequence: CASSPAAGFYGYTF.

This clone was seen once. For the CDR3, the DNA is TGTGCCAGCAGCTTGGGGGCAGCCCGCGAGCAGTACTTC. This encodes CASSLGAAREQYF. This rearrangement joins TRBV5-5 to TRBJ2-7, with unresolved D. V dropped 0 bases and J dropped 6 bases, with 10 bases sitting between them. Germline loops: CDR1 SGHKS, CDR2 YYEKEE (reference sequence). CDR3 length equals 13 residues.

V is TRBV6-4 and J is TRBJ2-7, with 9 bases identical to TRBD1. The CDR3 has 17 amino acids. Germline assignment: CDR1 MRHNA and CDR2 SNTAGT. The J segment lost 3 bases and the V segment lost 6 bases, leaving 15 bases of the junction unmatched. The CDR3 spells CASSPNPPGQGSYEQYF. In DNA form, the CDR3 reads TGTGCCAGCAGCCCAAATCCCCCGGGACAGGGAAGCTACGAGCAGTACTTC.

The gene calls are TRBV3-1 (or the pseudogene TRBV3-2) and TRBJ2-1; D perhaps matches TRBD2 (5 bases). The CDR3 extends over 15 amino acids. V was cut by 0 bases and J by 6 bases, with 12 bases left in between. Germline-derived CDR1 and CDR2 are LGHDT and YNNKEL (reference sequence). DNA of the CDR3: TGTGCCAGCAGCCAAGATACCACTAGTTCCAATGAGCAGTTCTTC. Its translation is CASSQDTTSSNEQFF.

This clone has only one observation. The chain combines TRBV19 with TRBJ2-1; TRBD2 aligns across 9 bases. The V gene end was trimmed by 0 bases and the J gene end by 7 bases; junction bases not matched to a gene: 4. Per germline, CDR1 LNHDA and CDR2 SQIVND (reference sequence). CDR3 size: 15 residues. This CDR3 is CASSIDAGGFNEQFF. CDR3 coding DNA: TGTGCCAGTAGTATAGATGCGGGGGGGTTTAATGAGCAGTTCTTC.

The V and J genes are TRBV7-9 and TRBJ2-7; TRBD2 aligns across 7 bases. V dropped 5 bases and J dropped 7; count of bases not matched to a gene: 5. The CDR3 loop spans 12 amino acids. CDR1 is SEHNR, CDR2 FQNEAQ, per germline (reference sequence). CDR3 sequence reads: CASSQKGGEQYF. The CDR3 coding sequence is TGTGCCAGCAGCCAAAAGGGAGGGGAGCAGTACTTC.

The chain has TRBV5-5 and TRBJ2-3; D gene ambiguous. The CDR3 consists of 14 residues. The ends were cut back, 0 bases at V and 5 bases at J, with 10 bases in the middle. Germline assignment: CDR1 SGHKS and CDR2 YYEKEE (reference sequence). The chain's CDR3 is CASSLGAPEDTQYF. In DNA form, the CDR3 reads TGTGCCAGCAGCTTGGGGGCCCCCGAAGATACGCAGTATTTT.

This rearrangement joins TRBV18 to TRBJ1-1; tentatively, D is TRBD1 (5 bases). The germline V and J ends were trimmed by 3 bases and 5 bases, with 19 bases remaining between them. The CDR3 has 16 residues. Germline V CDR1 and CDR2: KGHSH, LQKENI. This CDR3 reads CASSPQFPEKGTEAFF. Written as DNA, the CDR3 is TGTGCCAGCTCACCTCAATTTCCGGAAAAGGGGACTGAAGCTTTCTTT.

This rearrangement joins TRBV12-5 to TRBJ1-2; 9 nucleotides agree with TRBD1. V lost 5 bases and J lost 4; bases outside the gene matches: 14. The CDR3 extends over 17 amino acids. CDR1 LGHNT and CDR2 FRNRAP come from the germline V gene. This chain's CDR3 is CASGPRDRAPRTYGYTF. The DNA for the CDR3 is TGTGCTAGTGGTCCCCGGGACAGGGCCCCCCGAACCTATGGCTACACCTTC.